This T cell receptor (beta chain) is from a study of human T cells and chemical hapten exposure. For the library, individual cDNA molecules each received unique molecular identifiers. MiXCR was run by TCRdb on the RACE reads, yielding one entry per CDR3 protein. Among around 130,000 distinct CDR3 sequences, roughly 9% were seen once, and the ten largest hold 1.5% to 2%. This clonotype was observed many times. This sample's time point: healthy volunteer bleed at 2 weeks. Researchers extracted total RNA from unfractionated whole blood. The CDR3 runs 13 residues. Trimming stripped 8 bases from V and 3 bases from J, with 11 bases between. The germline CDR1 and CDR2 sequences are MRHNA and SNTAGT.

This TCR was recovered from a male donor in good health. Some clones in this sample may be carry-over from other donors' samples. Input material: whole blood. The J gene is TRBJ1-5, the V gene TRBV6-4; no definite D call. The CDR3 region has the DNA TGTGCCAGCGCGGAGGGCTCCAATCAGCCCCAGCATTTT. As protein: CASAEGSNQPQHF.